The 11 T cell receptor beta chains reported below all come from one sample, sequenced in a study of blood T cell repertoires in COVID-19. Sequencing used immunoSEQ multiplex PCR; TCRdb keeps in-frame clones, though not all of them. The table has around 480,000 clones, about nine tenths seen once; the top ten hold around an eighth. Sequencing was performed on peripheral blood. All receptors derive from a woman in her fifties or sixties with COVID-19, enrolled during active disease.

This chain connects TRBV19 to TRBJ2-1, with a tentative D call TRBD1 (8 bases). This CDR3 region has 17 residues. Trimming removed 5 bases at V and 4 bases at J, with 21 bases between. Germline loops: CDR1 LNHDA, CDR2 SQIVND (reference sequence). CDR3 residues: CASSGKTGGVGYNEQFF. The CDR3 DNA is TGTGCCAGTAGTGGCAAAACAGGGGGGGTGGGATACAATGAGCAGTTCTTC.

The chain uses TRBV5-5 and TRBJ2-7; D is unclear. Germline-derived CDR1 and CDR2 are SGHKS and YYEKEE (reference sequence). This CDR3 is 13 amino acids long. V lost 0 bases, J lost 3 bases, and 7 bases lay in between. In DNA form, the CDR3 reads TGTGCCAGCAGCTTGGTGGCTCGCTACGAGCAGTACTTC. Its translation is CASSLVARYEQYF.

This chain joins TRBV27 and TRBJ2-7, with 9 bases fitting TRBD2. V lost 3 bases and J lost 5; bases outside the gene matches: 5. In germline, CDR1 is MNHEY, CDR2 SMNVEV (reference sequence). CDR3 length equals 14 residues. Here the CDR3 DNA reads TGTGCCAGCAGTTTGAGTAGCGGGAGCCACGAGCAGTACTTC. Encoded protein: CASSLSSGSHEQYF.

The chain recombines TRBV7-9 with TRBJ2-5; the match to TRBD1 covers 8 bases. J lost 5 bases, V lost 5 bases, and 10 bases had no gene match. The length of the CDR3 is 15 residues. Germline values: CDR1 SEHNR, CDR2 FQNEAQ (reference sequence). CDR3 region: CASSPLDREGETQYF. DNA of the CDR3: TGTGCCAGCAGCCCCCTGGACAGGGAAGGGGAGACCCAGTACTTC.

The rearrangement joins TRBV5-1 to TRBJ2-3; D is undetermined. CDR1 is SGHRS and CDR2 is YFSETQ in the germline V gene. With 4 bases removed from V and 3 bases from J, the gap between germline ends came to 3 bases. The CDR3 sequence is 11 residues long. This CDR3 reads CASSETDTQYF. The CDR3 DNA reads as TGCGCCAGCAGCGAGACAGATACGCAGTATTTT. The full variable domain, with the rest looked up from reference TRBV5-1 and TRBJ2-3, is KAGVTQTPRYLIKTRGQQVTLSCSPISGHRSVSWYQQTPGQGLQFLFEYFSETQRNKGNFPGRFSGRQFSNSRSEMNVSTLELGDSALYLCASSETDTQYFGPGTRLTVL.

This chain's CDR3 is CASSINGGPTYNEQFF. The CDR3 DNA reads as TGTGCCAGTAGTATAAACGGGGGACCGACCTACAATGAGCAGTTCTTC. V and J are TRBV19 and TRBJ2-1; D might be TRBD2 (6 bases). Per germline, CDR1 LNHDA and CDR2 SQIVND (reference sequence). V lost 2 bases and J lost 2, with 13 bases in between. The CDR3 extends over 16 amino acids.

This rearrangement joins TRBV18 to TRBJ1-5, with 9 bases aligning to TRBD1. The germline V gene has CDR1 KGHSH and CDR2 LQKENI. Trimming removed 3 bases from V and 6 bases from J; junction bases left unmatched: 6. This CDR3 is built from 15 residues. Written as DNA, the CDR3 is TGTGCCAGCTCACCTAGGGGGACAGGGCCTCAGCCCCAGCATTTT. It translates to CASSPRGTGPQPQHF.

The chain recombines TRBV5-1 with TRBJ2-7; 10 bases line up with TRBD2. The germline CDR1 and CDR2 sequences are SGHRS and YFSETQ. The CDR3 has 14 residues. V trimming: 2 bases; J trimming: 3 bases; junction bases outside the gene matches: 2. CDR3 amino acids: CASSFASGGYEQYF. CDR3 DNA sequence: TGCGCCAGCAGCTTTGCTAGCGGGGGCTACGAGCAGTACTTC.

The chain carries TRBV11-2 and TRBJ2-3; D gene uncertain. Germline lookup yields CDR1 SGHAT and CDR2 FQNNGV. The CDR3 length is 12 residues. The ends were cut back, 3 bases at V and 6 bases at J, with 7 bases in the middle. The CDR3 reads CASSFRVDTQYF. The CDR3 DNA reads as TGTGCCAGCAGCTTTCGGGTGGATACGCAGTATTTT.

J is TRBJ2-7 and V is TRBV19; D gene ambiguous. Trimming took 5 bases from V and 2 from J, leaving 13 bases between them. This CDR3 comprises 14 residues. The germline V gene encodes CDR1 LNHDA and CDR2 SQIVND (reference sequence). This CDR3 is CASSADTLPYEQYF. The DNA for the CDR3 is TGTGCCAGTAGTGCTGACACTCTTCCCTACGAGCAGTACTTC.

V gene TRBV6-5 combines with J gene TRBJ2-1; TRBD2 is a possible D gene (6 bases). V lost 6 bases to trimming and J lost 12 bases, with 12 bases between them. The CDR3 sequence is 11 residues long. Germline-derived CDR1 and CDR2 are MNHEY and SVGAGI. The CDR3 loop is CASRIRDLQFF. DNA for the CDR3: TGTGCCAGCAGGATCCGGGACTTGCAGTTCTTC.